One TCR beta chain is described in this entry. TCRdb keeps only in-frame clones here, not all; method: immunoSEQ multiplex PCR. The table lists about 23,000 clones, 75% to 90% of them singletons, with roughly a sixth in the top ten. This specimen belongs to a study of blood T cell repertoires in COVID-19. Study at large: Samples of COVID-19 (acute and convalescent) were obtained from the United States, Italy and Spain. In each case, the material was cDNA or gDNA derived from T cells, B-cell-depleted T cells, or PBMCs.

Germline V lookup: CDR1 MNHEY, CDR2 SVGAGI. V was pared by 8 bases and J by 2 bases, with 3 bases of the junction left unmatched. The CDR3 runs 13 residues. This rearrangement joins TRBV6-5 to TRBJ2-3, with TRBD2 identical over 8 bases. Sequencing was done on a sample of peripheral blood. The receptor comes from a human donor with acute or convalescent COVID-19. The donor label of this sample is uncertain. The CDR3 region is CASQRGITDTQYF. The DNA of the CDR3 is TGTGCCAGCCAGCGGGGGATCACAGATACGCAGTATTTT.